These T cell receptor beta chains were read from a single sample in a study of OX40 agonist ivuxolimab in advanced cancers. Libraries were prepared by immunoSEQ multiplex PCR; TCRdb keeps only in-frame clonotypes and omits some of them. The sample lists 83,000 or so clones; less than 85% were seen once. Sequenced material: CD4+ or CD8+ T cells sorted from blood, taken in a trial of the OX40 agonist ivuxolimab. The receptors stem from an adult with an advanced solid tumor such as melanoma, head and neck, liver or kidney cancer. CDR3s include the opening cysteine and the closing phenylalanine or tryptophan. D genes are given only for firm matches. The size field is filled for only some rows; it gives once, few, many or a size class.

v_call	d_call	j_call	clone_size	cdr3_nt	cdr3_aa
TRBV7-9	-	TRBJ1-2	few	TGTGCCAGCAGCTTAGGGGACATCTATGGCTACACCTTC	CASSLGDIYGYTF
TRBV18	-	TRBJ1-5	-	TGTGCCAGCTCACCACCCTATAGCAATCAGCCCCAGCATTTT	CASSPPYSNQPQHF
TRBV5-1	-	TRBJ2-7	-	TGCGCCAGCAGCTTAGGACCAGGGTACGAGCAGTACTTC	CASSLGPGYEQYF
TRBV6-1	-	TRBJ2-7	-	TGTGCCAGCCAGAAGGCATCACCCCCGTACGAGCAGTACTTC	CASQKASPPYEQYF
TRBV7-2	-	TRBJ2-7	-	TGTGCCAGCAGTCCTCATCCGGGGAGCTCCTACGAGCAGTACTTC	CASSPHPGSSYEQYF
TRBV5-1	-	TRBJ2-2	-	TGCGCCAGCAGCCCATTATCCACCGGGGAGCTGTTTTTT	CASSPLSTGELFF
TRBV18	-	TRBJ1-1	-	TGTGCCAGCTCACCGGGGATGAACACTGAAGCTTTCTTT	CASSPGMNTEAFF
TRBV15	-	TRBJ1-1	-	TGTGCCACCAGCCGAAACAGGGACACTGAAGCTTTCTTT	CATSRNRDTEAFF
TRBV9	-	TRBJ1-3	once	TGTGCCAGCAGTACCTCAGTGCAAGTTGTAAACACCATATATTTT	CASSTSVQVVNTIYF
TRBV30	-	TRBJ1-1	-	TGTGCCTGGAGAAAATGGCAGGTCAACACTGAAGCTTTCTTT	CAWRKWQVNTEAFF
TRBV5-6	-	TRBJ2-7	-	TGTGCCAGCAGCCCCTTGAGGGTAGTCGCTTCCTACGAGCAGTACTTC	CASSPLRVVASYEQYF
TRBV25-1	TRBD2	TRBJ2-5	-	TGTGCCAGCAGTGAGGGTGGTCTAGCGGGGGTAGAGACCCAGTACTTC	CASSEGGLAGVETQYF
TRBV5-1	TRBD1	TRBJ1-2	-	TGCGCCAGCAGCTTGAGGGACAGGGGCCAGGATGGCTACACCTTC	CASSLRDRGQDGYTF